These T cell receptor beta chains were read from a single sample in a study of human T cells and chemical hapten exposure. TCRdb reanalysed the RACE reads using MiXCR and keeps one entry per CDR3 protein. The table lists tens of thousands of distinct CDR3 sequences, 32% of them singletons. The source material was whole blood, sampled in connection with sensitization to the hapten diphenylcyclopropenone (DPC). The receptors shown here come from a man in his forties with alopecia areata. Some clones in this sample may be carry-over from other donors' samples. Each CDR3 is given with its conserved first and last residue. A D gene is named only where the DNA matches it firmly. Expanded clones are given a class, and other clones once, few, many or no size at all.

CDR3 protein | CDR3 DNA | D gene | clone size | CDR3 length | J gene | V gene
CASSPQGGARYNEQFF | TGCGCCAGCAGCCCCCAGGGGGGAGCGAGGTACAATGAGCAGTTCTTC | NA | NA | 16 | TRBJ2-1 | TRBV5-1
CASRQGATDTQYF | TGTGCCAGCCGACAGGGGGCCACAGATACGCAGTATTTT | TRBD1 | NA | 13 | TRBJ2-3 | TRBV12-3/TRBV12-4
CASSYGREGREQFF | TGTGCCAGCAGTTACGGGCGGGAGGGCCGTGAGCAGTTCTTC | TRBD2 | few | 14 | TRBJ2-1 | TRBV6-2/TRBV6-3
CASSLWTRGDEQFF | TGTGCCAGCAGCCTTTGGACCCGAGGCGATGAGCAGTTCTTC | NA | NA | 14 | TRBJ2-1 | TRBV11-1
CASGNTGDTNTGELFF | TGTGCCAGCGGGAACACAGGGGACACGAACACCGGGGAGCTGTTTTTT | TRBD1 | NA | 16 | TRBJ2-2 | TRBV25-1
CASTGQGNQPQHF | TGTGCCAGCACCGGACAGGGAAATCAGCCCCAGCATTTT | TRBD1 | NA | 13 | TRBJ1-5 | TRBV2
CASSHMTDSYRYNEQFF | TGCGCCAGCAGCCATATGACAGACTCATACCGCTACAATGAGCAGTTCTTC | NA | NA | 17 | TRBJ2-1 | TRBV4-3
CARNPGPRGADTQYF | TGTGCCAGAAATCCGGGCCCCCGGGGCGCAGATACGCAGTATTTT | NA | few | 15 | TRBJ2-3 | TRBV27
CSASRGPSYEQYF | TGCAGTGCTAGTCGGGGGCCCTCCTACGAGCAGTACTTC | NA | NA | 13 | TRBJ2-7 | TRBV20-1
CASSFRPSNEQFF | TGTGCCAGCAGTTTCAGGCCTAGCAATGAGCAGTTCTTC | NA | NA | 13 | TRBJ2-1 | TRBV28
CASSWKDRTDTQYF | TGTGCCAGCAGCTGGAAGGACCGCACAGATACGCAGTATTTT | NA | NA | 14 | TRBJ2-3 | TRBV7-6
CATSRDRGYETQYF | TGTGCCACCAGCAGAGACAGGGGGTACGAGACCCAGTACTTC | TRBD1 | NA | 14 | TRBJ2-5 | TRBV15